This TCR beta chain appears in the sequencing data of a study of blood T cells in healthy people across ages. This clonotype has just a few counts. What it binds is not known. General study findings and limits: Across samples, TCR beta diversity tracked strongly with naive T cell percentage.

A second PCR of about 6 to 11 cycles used a sample-barcoded 5' primer and a J-beta primer mix. In TCRdb, the 5' RACE reads were re-called with MiXCR into one record per CDR3 protein. Among 1.5 million to 2 million distinct CDR3 sequences listed, around half were seen once. J was trimmed by 6 bases and V by 6 bases; bases with no gene match: 7. Per the germline V gene, CDR1 is MNHEY and CDR2 is SMNVEV (reference sequence). CDR3 length equals 15 residues. V and J are TRBV27 and TRBJ2-1; 11 positions agree with TRBD2. This TCR was sampled from a middle-aged woman in good health. The specimen was blood. The chain's CDR3 is CASSLSGGATNEQFF. CDR3 sequence (DNA): TGTGCCAGCAGCCTTAGCGGGGGGGCCACCAATGAGCAGTTCTTC.